Presented here are 15 T cell receptor beta chains from one specimen sequenced in a study of cytomegalovirus exposure and HLA in healthy donors (dated by TCRdb to the late 2010s). The library was produced with the immunoSEQ multiplex PCR assay. For the multiplex PCR, a mixture combining 60 forward primers for TCR Vbeta segments and 13 reverse primers for TCR Jbeta segments was used. Imported from immuneACCESS, the table was reduced by TCRdb to in-frame sequences with V and J called. These copies leave out some clones; in studies compared against another copy, an unresolved V gene accounts for under half, and the cause of the remainder is not known. This sample has under 150,000 clones in its table, and over 55% of those were observed once. The leading ten clones occupy approximately 2.1% of the sample. The specimen sequenced was PBMCs. All receptors come from a man aged 40-50 years in good health and CMV-seronegative.

V usage is TRBV5-1 and J usage is TRBJ2-5, with D perhaps matching TRBD1 (6 bases). The CDR3 extends over 14 amino acids. Trimming took 7 bases from V and 2 from J, leaving 15 bases between them. CDR1 and CDR2 (germline): SGHRS, YFSETQ. CDR3 in DNA: TGCGCCAGCCGTATTATGACAGGTCAAGAGACCCAGTACTTC. Protein: CASRIMTGQETQYF. The variable domain in full, completed from reference TRBV5-1 and TRBJ2-5, reads KAGVTQTPRYLIKTRGQQVTLSCSPISGHRSVSWYQQTPGQGLQFLFEYFSETQRNKGNFPGRFSGRQFSNSRSEMNVSTLELGDSALYLCASRIMTGQETQYFGPGTRLLVL.

This clone was recorded many times. The same CDR3 is also encoded by other DNA sequences in this sample. The chain joins TRBV28 to TRBJ1-3; D is ambiguous. V was cut by 7 bases and J by 4 bases, with 14 bases left in between. The CDR3 length is 14 residues. Germline CDR1 MDHEN, CDR2 SYDVKM. CDR3 bases: TGTGCCAGCACCCTTGGCGGCCTCGGAAACACCATATATTTT. This codes for CASTLGGLGNTIYF.

This clone was counted a few times. This chain links TRBV18 with TRBJ2-2, with TRBD1 matching over 7 bases. The J segment lost 2 bases and the V segment lost 3 bases, leaving 6 bases of the junction unmatched. The length of the CDR3 is 16 residues. Germline-derived CDR1 and CDR2 are KGHSH and LQKENI. CDR3 in DNA: TGTGCCAGCTCACCGAACAGGGGCCTTAACACCGGGGAGCTGTTTTTT. As protein: CASSPNRGLNTGELFF.

The V call is TRBV5-6, the J call TRBJ1-2, with unresolved D. The V gene's germline CDR1 is SGHDT and CDR2 YYEEEE. Between the trimmed V and J ends, which lost 4 bases and 7 bases, there was a span of 14 bases. The CDR3 runs 13 residues. The CDR3 DNA is TGTGCCAGCAGCGTAGTCGGGAGTCGTGGCTACACCTTC. Translation gives CASSVVGSRGYTF.

This clone turned up a few times. The chain has TRBV5-1 and TRBJ2-1; 10 positions match TRBD1. V shed 4 bases and J 2 bases; nucleotides not matched to a gene: 3. From germline, CDR1 is SGHRS and CDR2 YFSETQ. The CDR3 runs 15 residues. CDR3 coding DNA: TGCGCCAGCAGCGTGACAGGGGGCCCCTACAATGAGCAGTTCTTC. It codes for CASSVTGGPYNEQFF.

Remarks on this clone: One junction end disagrees with the germline gene, perhaps due to a read error. The chain carries TRBV6-1 and TRBJ1-5; maybe TRBD1 (6 bases). Germline V gene data show CDR1 as MNHNS and CDR2 as SASEGT. The CDR3 spans 12 residues. Written as DNA, the CDR3 is TGTGCCAGCAGTGGACACAGGGAGCCCCAGAATTTT. Translated, it gives CASSGHREPQNF.

This chain uses TRBV5-4 with TRBJ2-5; 7 bases fit TRBD2. V shed 6 bases and J 1 base; nucleotides not matched to a gene: 6. The CDR3 has 14 amino acids. Germline loops: CDR1 SGHNT, CDR2 YYREEE (reference sequence). This CDR3 is CASTWGGPQETQYF. The DNA of the CDR3 is TGTGCCAGCACCTGGGGGGGTCCCCAAGAGACCCAGTACTTC.

This clone was counted once. V is TRBV4-1 and J is TRBJ2-3, with D possibly TRBD1 on 6 matching bases. Trimming took 3 bases from V and 1 from J, leaving 8 bases between them. Germline V CDR1 and CDR2: MGHRA, YSYEKL. The CDR3 has 14 amino acids. The CDR3 nucleotides are TGCGCCAGCAGCCAGACAGGTCGCACAGATACGCAGTATTTT. Its protein is CASSQTGRTDTQYF.

The sample holds a few counts of this clone. The junction departs from the called germline gene at one end, perhaps through a read error. This chain connects TRBV29-1 to TRBJ1-1; D might be TRBD1 (6 bases). Germline V CDR1 and CDR2: SQVTM, ANQGSEA. The CDR3 spans 15 residues. As DNA, the CDR3 is TGCAGCGCTGAAGGGATGCGGGGGGCGCAAACTGAAGCTTTCTTT. Translated: CSAEGMRGAQTEAFF.

The V call is TRBV10-2, the J call TRBJ2-7, with no clear D. CDR1 and CDR2 (germline): WSHSY, SAAADI. V dropped 5 bases and J dropped 3 bases, with 5 bases sitting between them. The CDR3 is 11 residues long. The CDR3 DNA reads as TGCGCCAGCAGTATCCACTACGAGCAGTACTTC. This encodes CASSIHYEQYF.

The chain recombines TRBV7-9 with TRBJ2-7; 7 bases fit TRBD2. Looked up from germline, CDR1 is SEHNR and CDR2 is FQNEAQ (reference sequence). V trimming: 4 bases; J trimming: 0 bases; junction bases outside the gene matches: 6. The CDR3 extends over 15 amino acids. The CDR3 nucleotides read TGTGCCAGCAGCTCCCTCCCGGGGGGCTCCTACGAGCAGTACTTC. Translated: CASSSLPGGSYEQYF.

The chain is built from TRBV7-9 and TRBJ2-3; 10 bases agree with TRBD2. After removal of 2 bases from V and 9 bases from J, the junction contained 8 bases not matched to a gene. Germline V gene lookup returns CDR1 SEHNR and CDR2 FQNEAQ (reference sequence). This CDR3 region has 15 residues. In nucleotides, the CDR3 is TGTGCCAGCAGCTTAAGTAGCGGGGGGCCCGGAACGCAGTATTTT. Its protein is CASSLSSGGPGTQYF.

This chain joins TRBV9 and TRBJ2-7; 11 nucleotides line up with TRBD1. The J segment lost 4 bases and the V segment lost 0 bases, leaving 6 bases of the junction unmatched. CDR3 length equals 16 residues. Germline V gives CDR1 SGDLS, CDR2 YYNGEE. In DNA, the CDR3 is TGTGCCAGCAGCGTAGGAGTCGGACAGGGGGCTTACGAGCAGTACTTC. This encodes CASSVGVGQGAYEQYF. Full variable domain (rest looked up from reference TRBV9 and TRBJ2-7): DSGVTQTPKHLITATGQRVTLRCSPRSGDLSVYWYQQSLDQGLQFLIQYYNGEERAKGNILERFSAQQFPDLHSELNLSSLELGDSALYFCASSVGVGQGAYEQYFGPGTRLTVT.

The J gene is TRBJ2-2, the V gene TRBV15, with D tentatively TRBD1 (5 bases). With 1 base removed from V and 8 bases from J, the gap between germline ends came to 14 bases. CDR3 length equals 15 residues. Per the germline V gene, CDR1 is LNHNV and CDR2 is YYDKDF (reference sequence). The CDR3 nucleotides are TGTGCCACCAGCAGAGGGGGCCTGAGGCGAGGGGAGCTGTTTTTT. Protein sequence: CATSRGGLRRGELFF.

This clone was observed a single time. The chain uses TRBV18 and TRBJ2-3; TRBD1 might be the D (6 bases). The V gene's germline CDR1 is KGHSH and CDR2 LQKENI. The V end lost 1 base, the J end lost 5 bases, and 13 bases lay between the germline ends. The CDR3 loop spans 15 amino acids. The DNA for the CDR3 is TGTGCCAGCTCACCACAGGCAGGGGCGGGAGATACGCAGTATTTT. Protein: CASSPQAGAGDTQYF.